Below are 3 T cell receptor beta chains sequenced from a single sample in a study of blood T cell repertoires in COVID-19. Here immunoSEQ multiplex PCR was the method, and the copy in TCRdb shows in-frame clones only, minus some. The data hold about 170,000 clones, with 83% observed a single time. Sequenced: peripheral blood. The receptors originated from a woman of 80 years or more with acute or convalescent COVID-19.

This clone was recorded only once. CDR3 sequence: CASSSRGTTDTQYF. Here the CDR3 DNA reads TGTGCCAGTAGTAGCAGGGGCACCACAGATACGCAGTATTTT. The gene calls are TRBV19 and TRBJ2-3, with D perhaps TRBD1 (6 bases). V lost 4 bases and J lost 2, with 10 bases in between. The CDR3 has 14 residues. Germline-derived CDR1 and CDR2 are LNHDA and SQIVND (reference sequence).

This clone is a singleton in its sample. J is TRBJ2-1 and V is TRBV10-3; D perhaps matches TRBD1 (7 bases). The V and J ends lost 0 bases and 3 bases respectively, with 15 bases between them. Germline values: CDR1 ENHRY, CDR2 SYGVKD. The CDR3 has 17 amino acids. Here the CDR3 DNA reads TGTGCCATCAGTGAGTCGAGGGCAGGGGGGATCTACAATGAGCAGTTCTTC. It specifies CAISESRAGGIYNEQFF.

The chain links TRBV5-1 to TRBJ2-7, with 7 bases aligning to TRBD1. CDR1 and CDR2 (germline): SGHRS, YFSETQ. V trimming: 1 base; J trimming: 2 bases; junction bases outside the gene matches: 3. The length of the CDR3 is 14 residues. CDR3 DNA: TGCGCCAGCAGCTTGCAAGGACAGGCCTACGAGCAGTACTTC. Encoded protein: CASSLQGQAYEQYF.